Listed here is a single T cell receptor (beta chain). What it recognizes is unknown. This sample was included in a study of shared clonotypes between healthy human individuals. Whole-study results and caveats: The study found lower generation probabilities in non-shared clonotypes than in those shared by all four donors.

Profiling relied on immunoSEQ multiplex PCR, and the TCRdb table lists in-frame clones only, not all of them. The sample yields about 2.1 million clones, 93% seen once. CD45RO-negative, CCR7-selected cells formed the naive CD8 fraction, which excluded terminally differentiated effector memory CD45RA+ cells. V shed 2 bases and J shed 1 base, with 8 bases lying between them. The CDR3 runs to 14 residues. Germline lookup yields CDR1 MGHRA and CDR2 YSYEKL. The chain joins TRBV4-1 to TRBJ2-5; tentative D call: TRBD1 (6 bases). What was sequenced was naive CD8+ T cells from PBMCs. The source is a man aged 18 to 35 in good health. Some clones in this sample may be carry-over from other donors' samples. The CDR3 DNA reads TGCGCCAGCAGCCAATCAGGGGCCCAAGAGACCCAGTACTTC. Its protein product is CASSQSGAQETQYF.